What follows are 14 T cell receptor beta chains derived from one specimen sequenced in a study of PD-1 blockade in classical Hodgkin lymphoma. Generated by immunoSEQ multiplex PCR, the TCRdb table keeps only in-frame clones and is missing some. The sample has roughly 40,000 clones; about nine tenths are singletons. Each patient relapsed following autologous stem cell transplantation, and prior brentuximab vedotin exposure differed. The sample here was peripheral blood mononuclear cells (PBMCs), taken at baseline. These TCRs come from a human donor with classical Hodgkin lymphoma.

The chain recombines TRBV21-1 with TRBJ2-1; the D call TRBD2 from the table was never checked on the DNA. TRBV21-1 is annotated as a pseudogene. The CDR3 spans 18 residues. CDR3 sequence: CASSKGGIAGWDYNEQFF. For the CDR3, the DNA is TGTGCCAGCAGCAAAGGGGGGATAGCGGGGTGGGATTACAATGAGCAGTTCTTC.

The genes are TRBV19 and TRBJ2-3; no reliable D call. Germline lookup yields CDR1 LNHDA and CDR2 SQIVND (reference sequence). The ends were cut back, 7 bases at V and 0 bases at J, with 11 bases in the middle. The CDR3 runs 14 residues. The CDR3 DNA reads as TGTGCCAGTACCCCCCGTTTTAGCACAGATACGCAGTATTTT. Translating gives CASTPRFSTDTQYF.

The rearrangement joins TRBV5-4 to TRBJ2-2; weak D call: TRBD2 (7 bases). Germline CDR1 and CDR2: SGHNT and YYREEE (reference sequence). The length of the CDR3 is 15 residues. The V and J ends lost 0 bases and 6 bases respectively, with 12 bases between them. CDR3 sequence reads: CASSLAGGAAGELFF. As DNA, the CDR3 is TGTGCCAGCAGCTTGGCGGGGGGCGCCGCCGGGGAGCTGTTTTTT.

The V call is TRBV6-1, the J call TRBJ1-5; no clear D. The CDR3 is made up of 17 amino acids. CDR1 and CDR2 from the germline V gene are MNHNS and SASEGT. Trimming cost V 10 bases and J 0 bases, with 22 bases left between them. Written as DNA, the CDR3 is TGTGCCACCAAAGAAGCAAGGACCGCTTATAGCAATCAGCCCCAGCATTTT. Its protein is CATKEARTAYSNQPQHF.

The V call is TRBV16, the J call TRBJ1-5, with 7 bases lining up with TRBD1. The length of the CDR3 is 13 residues. CDR1 and CDR2 (germline): KGHSY, FQNENV. V lost 5 bases and J lost 7; bases outside the gene matches: 5. In DNA form, the CDR3 reads TGTGCCAGCAGCAGGGACAGAAAACAGCCCCAGCATTTT. Translation gives CASSRDRKQPQHF.

This clone occurred a few times. This chain connects TRBV28 to TRBJ1-2, with a weak D call TRBD1 (6 bases). CDR1 and CDR2 from the germline V gene are MDHEN and SYDVKM. The V and J ends lost 10 bases and 5 bases respectively, with 14 bases between them. The CDR3 spans 12 residues. The CDR3 protein is CAILSGQYGYTF. For the CDR3, the DNA is TGTGCCATCCTTTCTGGACAGTATGGCTACACCTTC.

This chain links TRBV5-5 with TRBJ2-1; 11 nucleotides align to TRBD2. The V gene's germline CDR1 is SGHKS and CDR2 YYEKEE (reference sequence). The CDR3 loop spans 16 amino acids. The junction had 8 bases not matched to a gene; V was cut back by 4 bases and J by 5 bases. The CDR3 DNA reads as TGTGCCAGCAGCCAGGCTCCTAGCGGGGGGAACAATGAGCAGTTCTTC. Amino acid sequence: CASSQAPSGGNNEQFF.

This chain links TRBV10-3 with TRBJ1-5; 10 positions match TRBD1. Germline V gives CDR1 ENHRY, CDR2 SYGVKD. The CDR3 runs to 15 residues. The ends lost 2 bases at V and 7 bases at J; junction bases unmatched: 5. The CDR3 bases are TGTGCCATCAGTGAGGGGGACAGGGGATCACAGCCCCAGCATTTT. This encodes CAISEGDRGSQPQHF.

The V and J genes are TRBV27 and TRBJ2-3; no reliable D call. This CDR3 contains 14 residues. Germline V gene data show CDR1 as MNHEY and CDR2 as SMNVEV (reference sequence). Trimming shortened V by 3 bases and J by 2 bases, and 9 bases separated the two germline ends. CDR3 amino acids: CASSFTATTDTQYF. The CDR3 DNA reads TGTGCCAGCAGTTTTACGGCTACCACAGATACGCAGTATTTT.

This clone was observed a single time. The chain uses TRBV28 and TRBJ2-2; unclear D gene. Looked up from germline, CDR1 is MDHEN and CDR2 is SYDVKM. V dropped 5 bases and J dropped 6 bases, with 10 bases sitting between them. The CDR3 spans 13 residues. The CDR3 DNA reads TGTGCCAGCAGTCCCGCATGGGCCGGGGAGCTGTTTTTT. Translated, it gives CASSPAWAGELFF.

This clone was detected only once. The chain employs TRBV9 and TRBJ1-1, with unresolved D. With 2 bases removed from V and 0 bases from J, the gap between germline ends came to 11 bases. This CDR3 region has 15 residues. Germline V CDR1 and CDR2: SGDLS, YYNGEE. The CDR3 region is CASSVGSGLNTEAFF. Written as DNA, the CDR3 is TGTGCCAGCAGCGTCGGTAGCGGGCTGAACACTGAAGCTTTCTTT. Filled out from reference TRBV9 and TRBJ1-1, the complete variable domain reads DSGVTQTPKHLITATGQRVTLRCSPRSGDLSVYWYQQSLDQGLQFLIQYYNGEERAKGNILERFSAQQFPDLHSELNLSSLELGDSALYFCASSVGSGLNTEAFFGQGTRLTVV.

The CDR3 reads CASSFKARSSYNEQFF. The CDR3 DNA sequence: TGTGCCAGCAGTTTCAAAGCAAGGAGCTCCTACAATGAGCAGTTCTTC. The chain links TRBV6-5 to TRBJ2-1; D is undetermined. CDR1 and CDR2 (germline): MNHEY, SVGAGI. The CDR3 runs to 16 residues. The V end lost 4 bases, the J end lost 0 bases, and 13 bases lay between the germline ends.

This chain connects TRBV7-2 to TRBJ1-1; unclear D gene. CDR1 is SGHTA and CDR2 is FQGNSA in the germline V gene. V lost 4 bases and J 5 bases, leaving 11 bases between the germline ends. The CDR3 contains 13 residues. This CDR3 reads CASSSEMYTEAFF. The CDR3 bases are TGTGCCAGCAGCTCAGAGATGTATACTGAAGCTTTCTTT.

This chain joins TRBV28 and TRBJ2-7, with TRBD2 matching 10 bases. There are 13 residues in the CDR3. V was clipped by 3 bases and J by 10 bases; unmatched bases: 6. CDR1 and CDR2 from the germline V gene are MDHEN and SYDVKM. The CDR3 spells CASSLPLAGVQYF. The CDR3 DNA is TGTGCCAGCAGTTTGCCCCTAGCGGGAGTTCAGTACTTC. Variable domain in full (rest from reference TRBV28 and TRBJ2-7): DVKVTQSSRYLVKRTGEKVFLECVQDMDHENMFWYRQDPGLGLRLIYFSYDVKMKEKGDIPEGYSVSREKKERFSLILESASTNQTSMYLCASSLPLAGVQYFGPGTRLTVT.